The table lists the clone carrying this TCR beta chain with a few counts. As yet, its antigen is unknown. The data were taken from a study of T cells in Graves' hyperthyroidism and ophthalmopathy. Using about 10 ml of fresh peripheral blood, PBMCs were prepared. Findings and caveats of the study: From stable hyperthyroidism, ophthalmopathy was separated by a 13 V-J model.

V lost 3 bases and J lost 5, with 8 bases in between. This CDR3 has 13 residues. The germline V gene has CDR1 LNHDA and CDR2 SQIVND (reference sequence). Using RNA transcripts as the source, TCR beta CDR3 regions were amplified. With the HTBI primer set, the TCR CDR3 went through a first round of RT-PCR. In TCRdb, the multiplex PCR reads were re-called with MiXCR into one record per CDR3 protein. The table records roughly 300,000 distinct CDR3 sequences, over 11% of them present only once. The V gene is TRBV19, the J gene TRBJ2-1; D is ambiguous. What was sequenced was blood. The source of this sequence is a woman aged 25 to 39 with Graves' hyperthyroidism. CDR3 DNA: TGTGCCAGTAGTATCTACAGCAACAATGAGCAGTTCTTC. This translates into CASSIYSNNEQFF.